This entry lists 27 T cell receptor beta chains sequenced from one sample in a study of blood T cell repertoires in COVID-19. Clones were sequenced by immunoSEQ multiplex PCR, and TCRdb holds only the in-frame ones, with some missing. The table records 150,000 to 200,000 clones, roughly 80% of them present only once. Sequencing used peripheral blood. These receptor sequences come from a woman in her 30s with acute or convalescent COVID-19.

This clone was recorded a few times. The chain carries TRBV29-1 and TRBJ1-1; no reliable D call. Trimming left V 8 bases short and J 0 bases short, with 13 bases between. The CDR3 contains 13 residues. Germline lookup yields CDR1 SQVTM and CDR2 ANQGSEA. The chain's CDR3 is CSPARRVNTEAFF. The CDR3 nucleotides are TGCAGCCCCGCTAGACGTGTGAACACTGAAGCTTTCTTT.

The chain's CDR3 is CASSLGPSGGTDTQYF. The CDR3 bases are TGTGCCAGCAGCTTAGGTCCTAGCGGCGGCACAGATACGCAGTATTTT. The V gene is TRBV7-8, the J gene TRBJ2-3, with TRBD2 matching over 7 bases. Looked up from germline, CDR1 is SGHVS and CDR2 is FQNEAQ. The CDR3 covers 16 residues. V was clipped by 1 base and J by 1 base; unmatched bases: 5.

The chain is built from TRBV6-5 and TRBJ1-1; 7 nucleotides agree with TRBD1. The germline CDR1 and CDR2 sequences are MNHEY and SVGAGI. The CDR3 sequence is 13 residues long. V shed 6 bases, J shed 8 bases, and the junction held 9 bases outside the gene matches. The CDR3 nucleotides read TGTGCCAGCAGATTAAGGACAGGCGACGAAGCTTTCTTT. It is translated as CASRLRTGDEAFF.

The chain couples TRBV7-9 to TRBJ1-2; TRBD1 agrees at 8 bases. Germline-derived CDR1 and CDR2 are SEHNR and FQNEAQ (reference sequence). The junction had 8 bases not matched to a gene; V was cut back by 5 bases and J by 0 bases. The CDR3 contains 16 residues. In DNA, the CDR3 is TGTGCCAGCAGCCAGAGAGTGGACAGGGCTAACTATGGCTACACCTTC. Translation: CASSQRVDRANYGYTF.

This chain connects TRBV10-3 to TRBJ2-1, with TRBD2 identical over 10 bases. The CDR3 extends over 16 amino acids. Per germline, CDR1 ENHRY and CDR2 SYGVKD. Germline trimming cut 2 bases from V and 9 bases from J; bases unmatched to any gene: 10. The CDR3 here is CAISEHTSGAPGEQFF. For the CDR3, the DNA is TGTGCCATCAGTGAGCATACTAGCGGGGCCCCGGGTGAGCAGTTCTTC.

V and J are TRBV6-2 or TRBV6-3 and TRBJ2-1; TRBD1 might be the D (7 bases). The germline CDR1 and CDR2 sequences are MNHEY and SVGEGT. This CDR3 has 15 amino acids. The V end lost 5 bases, the J end lost 10 bases, and 21 bases lay between the germline ends. The CDR3 nucleotides are TGTGCCAGCAGTCTCCGTAGGGGGGTGACAGGGGAGCAGTTCTTC. Its translation: CASSLRRGVTGEQFF.

Only a few counts were recorded for this clone. The chain uses TRBV29-1 and TRBJ2-1, with 11 positions matching TRBD2. The CDR3 extends over 13 amino acids. The germline gives CDR1 SQVTM, CDR2 ANQGSEA. J gave up 11 bases and V 7 bases, and 10 bases lay outside the gene matches. Here the CDR3 reads CSAGGTSGFQQFF. DNA of the CDR3: TGCAGCGCAGGTGGGACTAGCGGTTTCCAGCAGTTCTTC.

This clone was recorded only once. The chain carries TRBV30 and TRBJ1-4, with unresolved D. CDR3 length equals 16 residues. Germline loops: CDR1 GTSNPN, CDR2 SVGIG (reference sequence). V was trimmed by 0 bases and J by 4 bases, leaving 15 bases between them. CDR3 sequence (DNA): TGTGCCTGGAGTGTAAAGAGTGGCAGGCTTAATGAAAAACTGTTTTTT. Encoded protein: CAWSVKSGRLNEKLFF.

V gene TRBV2 combines with J gene TRBJ2-1, with 13 nucleotides matching TRBD2. V was pared by 6 bases and J by 6 bases, with 2 bases of the junction left unmatched. CDR3 length: 14 amino acids. The germline CDR1 and CDR2 sequences are SNHLY and FYNNEI. This CDR3 reads CASRGLAGPNEQFF. CDR3 in DNA: TGTGCCAGCAGGGGACTAGCGGGACCCAATGAGCAGTTCTTC.

V usage is TRBV6-5 and J usage is TRBJ1-2; D unclear. The V end lost 2 bases, the J end lost 4 bases, and 8 bases lay between the germline ends. Germline CDR1 is MNHEY and CDR2 is SVGAGI. The CDR3 spans 13 residues. The CDR3: CASSYTPLYGYTF. The CDR3 DNA follows: TGTGCCAGCAGTTACACACCCCTCTATGGCTACACCTTC.

This clone was detected many times. V is TRBV29-1 and J is TRBJ2-1; 8 bases are a match to TRBD2. Germline V gene sequence: CDR1 SQVTM, CDR2 ANQGSEA. This CDR3 has 15 amino acids. V gave up 7 bases and J gave up 1 base; unmatched junction bases: 9. DNA for the CDR3: TGCAGCGCTGGAGGACTAGCAGAATCCTACAATGAGCAGTTCTTC. Amino acids: CSAGGLAESYNEQFF.

This chain links TRBV19 with TRBJ2-1; D remains unclear. V lost 1 base, J lost 2 bases, and 9 bases lay in between. CDR3 length: 15 amino acids. CDR1 and CDR2 (germline): LNHDA, SQIVND (reference sequence). The CDR3 nucleotides are TGTGCCAGTAGTATAGTGTCCAGTGCCTACAATGAGCAGTTCTTC. This translates into CASSIVSSAYNEQFF.

The chain employs TRBV5-6 and TRBJ1-6; a possible D gene is TRBD1 (6 bases). Trimming left V 6 bases short and J 7 bases short, with 20 bases between. CDR3 size: 16 residues. Looked up from germline, CDR1 is SGHDT and CDR2 is YYEEEE. The CDR3 bases are TGTGCCAGCACCCCGGGACATTCACGGCTAAATTCACCCCTCCACTTT. Translation: CASTPGHSRLNSPLHF. The complete variable domain, with remaining parts taken from reference TRBV5-6 and TRBJ1-6, reads DAGVTQSPTHLIKTRGQQVTLRCSPKSGHDTVSWYQQALGQGPQFIFQYYEEEERQRGNFPDRFSGHQFPNYSSELNVNALLLGDSALYLCASTPGHSRLNSPLHFGNGTRLTVT.

This clone was seen only a few times. V usage is TRBV9 and J usage is TRBJ2-5; 10 nucleotides match TRBD1. This CDR3 is built from 16 residues. J gave up 5 bases and V 0 bases, and 7 bases lay outside the gene matches. The V gene's germline CDR1 is SGDLS and CDR2 YYNGEE. The CDR3 reads CASSVEPTGGRETQYF. The CDR3 DNA sequence: TGTGCCAGCAGCGTAGAGCCGACAGGGGGCCGGGAGACCCAGTACTTC.

CDR3 DNA sequence: TGTGCCAGCAGGACTGCCACGGCGTATAGGAGCTCCTACGAGCAGTACTTC. It encodes CASRTATAYRSSYEQYF. The chain joins TRBV2 to TRBJ2-7; D remains ambiguous. This CDR3 is 17 amino acids long. Germline V gives CDR1 SNHLY, CDR2 FYNNEI. Trimming took off 6 bases at V and 0 bases at J, with 21 bases between the two ends. Looking up the rest from reference TRBV2 and TRBJ2-7 gives the full variable domain: EPEVTQTPSHQVTQMGQEVILRCVPISNHLYFYWYRQILGQKVEFLVSFYNNEISEKSEIFDDQFSVERPDGSNFTLKIRSTKLEDSAMYFCASRTATAYRSSYEQYFGPGTRLTVT.

CDR3 amino acids: CASSLTQGAGTEAFF. CDR3 in DNA: TGTGCCAGCAGCCTTACCCAGGGTGCCGGGACTGAAGCTTTCTTT. The chain couples TRBV7-8 to TRBJ1-1; the D gene is possibly TRBD1 (5 bases). V was trimmed by 5 bases and J by 5 bases, leaving 18 bases between them. This CDR3 is built from 15 residues. CDR1 SGHVS and CDR2 FQNEAQ come from the germline V gene.

CDR3 DNA: TGTGCCAGCAGCCGCCGGGACAGGGGGAGATACTCTGGAAACACCATATATTTT. It codes for CASSRRDRGRYSGNTIYF. The rearrangement uses TRBV7-2 and TRBJ1-3, with 11 positions matching TRBD1. This CDR3 region has 18 residues. V gave up 5 bases and J gave up 0 bases; unmatched junction bases: 9. Looked up from germline, CDR1 is SGHTA and CDR2 is FQGNSA. The full variable domain, with the rest looked up from reference TRBV7-2 and TRBJ1-3, is GAGVSQSPSNKVTEKGKDVELRCDPISGHTALYWYRQSLGQGLEFLIYFQGNSAPDKSGLPSDRFSAERTGGSVSTLTIQRTQQEDSAVYLCASSRRDRGRYSGNTIYFGEGSWLTVV.

This chain uses TRBV27 with TRBJ2-7, with D hard to call. Trimming shortened V by 0 bases and J by 2 bases, and 8 bases separated the two germline ends. CDR1 and CDR2 (germline): MNHEY, SMNVEV (reference sequence). There are 14 residues in the CDR3. CDR3 sequence (DNA): TGTGCCAGCAGTTTATCCCCCAGGACCTACGAGCAGTACTTC. This gives the protein CASSLSPRTYEQYF.

The chain has TRBV5-4 and TRBJ1-1, with D hard to call. V was clipped by 4 bases and J by 2 bases, with 9 bases between them. Germline V gene lookup returns CDR1 SGHNT and CDR2 YYREEE (reference sequence). The CDR3 has 13 amino acids. The CDR3, as DNA: TGTGCCAGCAGCCGGCGACAAAACACTGAAGCTTTCTTT. Amino acid sequence: CASSRRQNTEAFF.

This clone occurred a few times. This rearrangement joins TRBV11-2 to TRBJ2-7, with 12 bases that match TRBD2. The junction had 10 bases not matched to a gene; V was cut back by 3 bases and J by 1 base. The CDR3 totals 18 residues. Germline assignment: CDR1 SGHAT and CDR2 FQNNGV. CDR3: CASSFAGTSGFVSYEQYF. For the CDR3, the DNA is TGTGCCAGCAGCTTCGCCGGGACTAGCGGGTTCGTGTCCTACGAGCAGTACTTC.

The chain has TRBV6-1 and TRBJ2-2, with 7 bases aligning to TRBD1. Unmatched junction bases numbered 2, after V lost 2 bases and J lost 5 bases. CDR3 length equals 14 residues. Germline assignment: CDR1 MNHNS and CDR2 SASEGT. DNA of the CDR3: TGTGCCAGCAGTGAAAGGGGGCGGACCGGGGAGCTGTTTTTT. It specifies CASSERGRTGELFF.

The chain links TRBV30 to TRBJ2-7; 7 nucleotides align to TRBD2. With V trimmed by 4 bases and J by 7 bases, 4 bases remained unmatched. The CDR3 is 11 amino acids. CDR1 GTSNPN and CDR2 SVGIG come from the germline V gene (reference sequence). The CDR3, as DNA: TGTGCCTGGACAGGGAGGGAGGAGCAGTACTTC. Translation: CAWTGREEQYF.

Here the CDR3 reads CASSSGIGGDIQYF. Here the CDR3 DNA reads TGTGCCAGCAGTTCCGGAATAGGGGGAGACATTCAGTACTTC. The chain carries TRBV27 and TRBJ2-4; D is perhaps TRBD1 (6 bases). This CDR3 is 14 amino acids long. Trimming cost V 4 bases and J 8 bases, with 15 bases left between them. Germline V lookup: CDR1 MNHEY, CDR2 SMNVEV (reference sequence).

The chain employs TRBV7-2 and TRBJ1-2; D is possibly TRBD1 (6 bases). V lost 3 bases and J lost 4, with 9 bases in between. Germline V gene lookup returns CDR1 SGHTA and CDR2 FQGNSA. The CDR3 loop spans 13 amino acids. The CDR3 DNA reads as TGTGCCAGCAGCTTTCAAGGGGGCTATGGCTACACCTTC. Translation gives CASSFQGGYGYTF.

The chain employs TRBV29-1 and TRBJ2-7; 10 bases line up with TRBD1. The CDR3 has 12 amino acids. From germline, CDR1 is SQVTM and CDR2 ANQGSEA. The V segment lost 6 bases and the J segment 5 bases; nucleotides outside the gene matches: 4. The CDR3 sequence: CSVGQGWHEQYF. The CDR3 DNA sequence: TGCAGCGTGGGACAGGGGTGGCACGAGCAGTACTTC.

The rearrangement links TRBV4-2 to TRBJ2-1; possibly TRBD1 for D (6 bases). This CDR3 is built from 15 residues. Germline lookup yields CDR1 LGHNA and CDR2 YNFKEQ. Trimming removed 6 bases at V and 5 bases at J, with 17 bases between. The CDR3 nucleotides are TGTGCCAGCAGTCCAGGGGCTATCGACAACAATGAGCAGTTCTTC. The encoded protein is CASSPGAIDNNEQFF.

The J gene is TRBJ2-7, the V gene TRBV11-2; no definite D call. The germline V gene has CDR1 SGHAT and CDR2 FQNNGV. V gave up 6 bases and J gave up 3 bases, with 6 bases separating them. The CDR3 is 11 amino acids. In DNA form, the CDR3 reads TGTGCCAGCAGTATCGGCTACGAGCAGTACTTC. Translated: CASSIGYEQYF. The full variable domain, rest sourced from reference TRBV11-2 and TRBJ2-7, is EAGVAQSPRYKIIEKRQSVAFWCNPISGHATLYWYQQILGQGPKLLIQFQNNGVVDDSQLPKDRFSAERLKGVDSTLKIQPAKLEDSAVYLCASSIGYEQYFGPGTRLTVT.